The next 12 T cell receptor beta chains were all read from a single sample in a study of lymphopenia after photon versus proton radiotherapy. Only in-frame clones appear in the TCRdb table, and some are missing; sequencing was by immunoSEQ multiplex PCR. The table shows some 27,000 clones, with around 85% occurring only once. Source: peripheral blood, taken from a patient treated with photon-based radiotherapy. All receptors come from a man between 45 and 60 years old with gastric cancer.

This rearrangement joins TRBV9 to TRBJ1-4; weak D call: TRBD1 (6 bases). Germline CDR1 and CDR2: SGDLS and YYNGEE. Trimming left V 4 bases short and J 0 bases short, with 13 bases between. CDR3 length equals 16 residues. The CDR3 is CASSSGQQATNEKLFF. CDR3 coding DNA: TGTGCCAGCAGCTCCGGACAGCAAGCAACTAATGAAAAACTGTTTTTT. Supplemented by reference TRBV9 and TRBJ1-4, the full variable domain reads DSGVTQTPKHLITATGQRVTLRCSPRSGDLSVYWYQQSLDQGLQFLIQYYNGEERAKGNILERFSAQQFPDLHSELNLSSLELGDSALYFCASSSGQQATNEKLFFGSGTQLSVL.

V is TRBV20-1 and J is TRBJ2-7; D possibly corresponds to TRBD1 (6 bases). The CDR3 is 11 residues long. V was clipped by 2 bases and J by 5 bases, with 7 bases between them. The germline V gene encodes CDR1 DFQATT and CDR2 SNEGSKA (reference sequence). CDR3 loop: CSARKGDEQYV. Written as DNA, the CDR3 is TGCAGTGCTAGAAAGGGGGACGAGCAGTACGTC.

This chain uses TRBV27 with TRBJ2-7; maybe TRBD1 (7 bases). Germline-derived CDR1 and CDR2 are MNHEY and SMNVEV (reference sequence). V was shortened by 3 bases and J by 4 bases, with 13 bases between the two germline ends. This CDR3 region has 14 residues. The CDR3 loop reads CASSFQGGPYEQYF. The CDR3 coding sequence is TGTGCCAGCAGTTTCCAGGGGGGCCCTTACGAGCAGTACTTC.

V and J are TRBV5-1 and TRBJ2-3; D might be TRBD1 or TRBD2, each matching 7 bases. V shed 0 bases and J shed 1 base, with 21 bases lying between them. CDR3 length: 19 amino acids. Germline assignment: CDR1 SGHRS and CDR2 YFSETQ. CDR3 amino acids: CASSLEGGQKTSGTDTQYF. The DNA of the CDR3 is TGCGCCAGCAGCTTGGAGGGGGGACAGAAAACTAGCGGCACAGATACGCAGTATTTT.

This clone was recorded a few times. In nucleotides, the CDR3 is TGTGCCAGCAGCCCACGGGACGCCTGGGGCAATGAGCAGTTCTTC. Translation: CASSPRDAWGNEQFF. The gene calls are TRBV6-4 and TRBJ2-1; D may match TRBD1 or TRBD2 (5 bases each). The CDR3 is made up of 15 amino acids. The germline gives CDR1 MRHNA, CDR2 SNTAGT. The V end was cut by 6 bases, the J end by 6 bases, with 18 bases between.

V is TRBV5-1 and J is TRBJ1-5, with 8 bases aligning to TRBD1. This CDR3 has 15 residues. Unmatched junction bases numbered 3, after V lost 3 bases and J lost 1 base. Germline V gene data show CDR1 as SGHRS and CDR2 as YFSETQ. CDR3 nucleotides: TGCGCCAGCAGCTGGGGGACAGGAAGCAATCAGCCCCAGCATTTT. It is translated as CASSWGTGSNQPQHF.

The chain couples TRBV5-5 to TRBJ2-7; possible D gene TRBD1, 6 bases. Trimming took off 1 base at V and 1 base at J, with 15 bases between the two ends. The CDR3 runs to 16 residues. Germline CDR1 reads SGHKS; CDR2 reads YYEKEE (reference sequence). The CDR3 region has the DNA TGTGCCAGCAGCTTGTATCTGACAGGACTTTCCTACGAGCAGTACGTC. It translates to CASSLYLTGLSYEQYV.

This clone was counted a few times. This chain joins TRBV9 and TRBJ2-1, with D perhaps matching TRBD1 or TRBD2 (5 bases each). This CDR3 is 15 amino acids long. V gave up 4 bases and J gave up 8 bases, with 19 bases separating them. The germline CDR1 and CDR2 sequences are SGDLS and YYNGEE. CDR3 loop: CASSPRMALGDEQFF. CDR3 nucleotide sequence: TGTGCCAGCAGCCCCCGGATGGCACTGGGGGATGAGCAGTTCTTC.

The chain is built from TRBV30 and TRBJ1-1; TRBD1 is a possible D gene (5 bases). Germline-derived CDR1 and CDR2 are GTSNPN and SVGIG (reference sequence). Trimming removed 3 bases from V and 9 bases from J, with 20 bases in between. CDR3 length: 14 residues. The CDR3 nucleotides are TGTGCCTGGAGCGCTATTGGGGGATGGGAGAAAGCTTTCTTT. Its protein is CAWSAIGGWEKAFF. The full variable domain, in which reference TRBV30 and TRBJ1-1 provide the parts outside the CDR3, is SQTIHQWPATLVQPVGSPLSLECTVEGTSNPNLYWYRQAAGRGLQLLFYSVGIGQISSEVPQNLSASRPQDRQFILSSKKLLLSDSGFYLCAWSAIGGWEKAFFGQGTRLTVV.

V usage is TRBV5-1 and J usage is TRBJ1-4, with D perhaps TRBD1 (5 bases). The CDR3 has 15 residues. Trimming took 2 bases from V and 10 from J, leaving 18 bases between them. Germline lookup yields CDR1 SGHRS and CDR2 YFSETQ. CDR3 DNA sequence: TGCGCCAGCAGCTTAGGGACGGCCGGAAGAGGAAAACTGTTTTTT. This encodes CASSLGTAGRGKLFF.

The J gene is TRBJ2-3, the V gene TRBV5-1; D unclear. The CDR3 runs to 16 residues. The V and J ends lost 2 bases and 1 base respectively, with 14 bases between them. The germline V gene has CDR1 SGHRS and CDR2 YFSETQ. The CDR3 spells CASSLGGHTRTDTQYF. The DNA of the CDR3 is TGCGCCAGCAGCTTAGGTGGCCACACTCGCACAGATACGCAGTATTTT.

The gene calls are TRBV30 and TRBJ2-2; the D is unclear. The CDR3 sequence is 10 residues long. V was trimmed by 6 bases and J by 8 bases, leaving 7 bases between them. Germline CDR1 is GTSNPN and CDR2 is SVGIG (reference sequence). CDR3: CACGAGELFF. The CDR3 DNA reads as TGTGCCTGCGGCGCGGGGGAGCTGTTTTTT.